This T cell receptor (beta chain) was obtained from a study of human T cells and chemical hapten exposure. Time point in this sample: pre-sensitization, week 0. Treatment in this sample: therapeutic diphenylcyclopropenone sensitization with weekly scalp DPC. The CDR3 length is 14 residues. Looked up from germline, CDR1 is SGDLS and CDR2 is YYNGEE. Deletions cut 3 bases from V and 2 bases from J, with 9 bases between. TCRdb reprocessed the RACE reads via MiXCR and lists one record per CDR3 protein. This sample has 85,000 to 100,000 distinct CDR3 sequences, with 10% to 11% found just once. The sequence was obtained from a woman aged 60-75 years with alopecia areata. Some clones in this sample may be carry-over from other donors' samples. The chain employs TRBV9 and TRBJ1-5; D is ambiguous. This material consisted of whole blood, taken in connection with sensitization to the hapten diphenylcyclopropenone (DPC). This CDR3 is CASSGPLGNQPQHF. The CDR3 DNA reads TGTGCCAGCAGCGGACCCTTGGGCAATCAGCCCCAGCATTTT.